The 29 T cell receptor beta chains below were found in one sample sequenced in a study of Graves' ophthalmopathy and Graves' hyperthyroidism. Using RNA transcripts, the TCR beta CDR3 regions were amplified. Second-round multiplex PCR came after first-round RT-PCR with HTBI primers. TCRdb called the multiplex PCR reads again in MiXCR, with one record for every CDR3 protein. The repertoire has approximately 640,000 distinct CDR3 sequences, 35% to 50% of them found once; the top ten carry 3% to 4%. The sequencing sample was made of peripheral blood. The receptors come from an adult man with Graves' ophthalmopathy.

This chain connects TRBV29-1 to TRBJ1-4, with D unclear. Trimming left V 8 bases short and J 8 bases short, with 15 bases between. The CDR3 spans 12 residues. Germline V gives CDR1 SQVTM, CDR2 ANQGSEA. In nucleotides, the CDR3 is TGCAGCTCACCAATTGGTGCGGAAAAACTGTTTTTT. Its translation: CSSPIGAEKLFF.

The J gene is TRBJ2-6, the V gene TRBV5-4; D call uncertain. The germline CDR1 and CDR2 sequences are SGHNT and YYREEE (reference sequence). V lost 3 bases and J lost 4, with 8 bases in between. The CDR3 runs to 14 residues. CDR3 residues: CASSSYAGANVLTF. In nucleotides, the CDR3 is TGTGCCAGCAGCTCCTACGCAGGGGCCAACGTCCTGACTTTC.

J is TRBJ1-1 and V is TRBV25-1, with a possible D match to TRBD1 (6 bases). The length of the CDR3 is 14 residues. The germline V gene encodes CDR1 MGHDK and CDR2 SYGVNS. With 4 bases removed from V and 3 bases from J, the gap between germline ends came to 12 bases. CDR3 in amino acids: CASSGGGAHTEAFF. CDR3 in DNA: TGTGCCAGCAGTGGAGGGGGGGCACACACTGAAGCTTTCTTT. Based on the CDR3 plus reference TRBV25-1 and TRBJ1-1, the full variable domain is EADIYQTPRYLVIGTGKKITLECSQTMGHDKMYWYQQDPGMELHLIHYSYGVNSTEKGDLSSESTVSRIRTEHFPLTLESARPSHTSQYLCASSGGGAHTEAFFGQGTRLTVV.

This clonotype was picked up many times. This chain links TRBV7-6 with TRBJ2-2; 10 nucleotides line up with TRBD2. This CDR3 contains 16 residues. Germline V CDR1 and CDR2: SGHVS, FNYEAQ. Trimming at V came to 2 bases and at J to 5 bases, leaving 5 bases not matched to a gene. The CDR3 region has the DNA TGTGCCAGCAGCTTAAAGGCTAGCGGGAGTACCGGGGAGCTGTTTTTT. Translated: CASSLKASGSTGELFF.

This clonotype showed up many times. This chain connects TRBV29-1 to TRBJ1-1; the D gene is possibly TRBD1 (5 bases). Per the germline V gene, CDR1 is SQVTM and CDR2 is ANQGSEA. This CDR3 has 12 residues. The V end lost 6 bases, the J end lost 14 bases, and 22 bases lay between the germline ends. This CDR3 is CSVGRDGPMGFF. The CDR3 bases are TGCAGCGTGGGGAGGGACGGTCCCATGGGCTTCTTT.

This clonotype appeared many times. The chain couples TRBV7-2 to TRBJ1-1; unclear D gene. Germline V CDR1 and CDR2: SGHTA, FQGNSA. This CDR3 region has 14 residues. Trimming cost V 2 bases and J 2 bases, with 9 bases left between them. CDR3 in amino acids: CASSLWGFNTEAFF. For the CDR3, the DNA is TGTGCCAGCAGCTTATGGGGATTCAACACTGAAGCTTTCTTT.

This clonotype has only a few counts. CDR3 region: CASSLGNGDIETQYF. CDR3 DNA sequence: TGTGCCAGCAGCTTAGGGAATGGGGATATTGAGACCCAGTACTTC. The chain employs TRBV7-9 and TRBJ2-5; no clear D gene. CDR3 length equals 15 residues. V lost 1 base, J lost 5 bases, and 14 bases lay in between. Germline V gene lookup returns CDR1 SEHNR and CDR2 FQNEAQ (reference sequence).

Comment on this clonotype: A junction end diverges from the germline sequence, so it may reflect a read error. The chain has TRBV29-1 and TRBJ1-1; D gene uncertain. Per the germline V gene, CDR1 is SQVTM and CDR2 is ANQGSEA. The CDR3 covers 14 residues. The CDR3 nucleotides read TGCAACGTTCCCTCGGGCGCAGTGAACACTGAAGCTTTCTTT. It translates to CNVPSGAVNTEAFF.

Points on this clonotype: One base away lies a much larger clone, so this may be a sequencing read error. The CDR3: CVISGGREGNQETQYF. CDR3 DNA sequence: TGTGTCATCAGCGGAGGGCGGGAGGGTAACCAAGAGACCCAGTACTTC. This chain connects TRBV10-3 to TRBJ2-5; 9 bases fit TRBD2. CDR3 length: 16 amino acids. CDR1 is ENHRY and CDR2 is SYGVKD in the germline V gene.

This clonotype was observed a few times. The final CDR3 position lacks the conserved phenylalanine or tryptophan, pointing to a likely read error. CDR3 region: CAISGPGQGVTYEQYL. Here the CDR3 DNA reads TGTGCCATCAGTGGACCGGGACAGGGGGTCACGTACGAGCAGTACCTC. This rearrangement joins TRBV7-9 to TRBJ2-7; TRBD1 matches 11 bases. The CDR3 is 16 residues long. CDR1 and CDR2 from the germline V gene are SEHNR and FQNEAQ (reference sequence). V was clipped by 10 bases and J by 4 bases; unmatched bases: 15.

This clonotype showed up many times. This chain joins TRBV5-6 and TRBJ1-2; no clear D. CDR1 and CDR2 (germline): SGHDT, YYEEEE. This CDR3 region has 13 residues. V lost 2 bases and J lost 5, with 10 bases in between. CDR3 nucleotide sequence: TGTGCCAGCAGCTTCCGCAGCCGATATGGCTACACCTTC. It translates to CASSFRSRYGYTF.

V is TRBV9 and J is TRBJ1-5; TRBD1 matches 9 bases. The J segment lost 4 bases and the V segment lost 0 bases, leaving 2 bases of the junction unmatched. CDR3 length: 15 residues. Germline lookup yields CDR1 SGDLS and CDR2 YYNGEE. CDR3 in amino acids: CASSVVGTGNQPQHF. The CDR3 bases are TGTGCCAGCAGCGTAGTTGGGACAGGGAATCAGCCCCAGCATTTT.

This clonotype was observed at least ten times. The genes are TRBV6-5 and TRBJ1-1; D ambiguous. CDR3 length: 13 amino acids. CDR1 MNHEY and CDR2 SVGAGI come from the germline V gene. V lost 6 bases and J lost 3, with 11 bases in between. CDR3 in DNA: TGTGCCAGCAGCGAGCCTCTCTACACTGAAGCTTTCTTT. This codes for CASSEPLYTEAFF.

This clonotype was seen only a few times. The CDR3 loop reads CASSYMTVNTGELFF. The CDR3 DNA is TGTGCCAGCAGTTATATGACGGTGAACACCGGGGAGCTGTTTTTT. The chain couples TRBV6-5 to TRBJ2-2, with unresolved D. Deletions cut 3 bases from V and 1 base from J, with 9 bases between. Germline-derived CDR1 and CDR2 are MNHEY and SVGAGI. CDR3 length: 15 residues.

The chain uses TRBV7-2 and TRBJ2-7; 8 bases are shared with TRBD2. Germline lookup yields CDR1 SGHTA and CDR2 FQGNSA. This CDR3 region has 16 residues. Unmatched junction bases numbered 11, after V lost 5 bases and J lost 2 bases. The CDR3 sequence is CASSQGFSGAAYEQYF. The CDR3 DNA reads as TGTGCCAGCAGCCAGGGCTTTAGCGGGGCCGCCTACGAGCAGTACTTC.

The chain uses TRBV30 and TRBJ2-6; D gene ambiguous. Per the germline V gene, CDR1 is GTSNPN and CDR2 is SVGIG (reference sequence). The CDR3 has 14 amino acids. The V gene lost 2 bases and the J gene lost 2 bases, with 7 bases spanning the gap. The CDR3 DNA reads TGTGCCTGGAGTCAAGGAACTGGGGCCAACGTCCTGACTTTC. Translated: CAWSQGTGANVLTF.

This clonotype appeared a few times. This chain uses TRBV6-5 with TRBJ1-2; unclear D gene. The V end was cut by 2 bases, the J end by 6 bases, with 10 bases between. Per germline, CDR1 MNHEY and CDR2 SVGAGI. CDR3 length equals 13 residues. In DNA, the CDR3 is TGTGCCAGCAGTTACGGTCGAGGCCATGGCTACACCTTC. Its translation: CASSYGRGHGYTF.

Many counts were recorded for this clonotype. The rearrangement uses TRBV4-1 and TRBJ2-6; tentatively, D is TRBD2 (5 bases). Germline CDR1 and CDR2: MGHRA and YSYEKL. V was shortened by 4 bases and J by 0 bases, with 16 bases between the two germline ends. CDR3 length equals 18 residues. This CDR3 reads CASSRGTSPNSGANVLTF. In DNA form, the CDR3 reads TGCGCCAGCAGCCGCGGAACTAGTCCCAACTCTGGGGCCAACGTCCTGACTTTC.

V usage is TRBV9 and J usage is TRBJ1-5, with D unclear. Germline V CDR1 and CDR2: SGDLS, YYNGEE. The V end lost 0 bases, the J end lost 3 bases, and 7 bases lay between the germline ends. The CDR3 extends over 14 amino acids. The CDR3 reads CASSVGRNNQPQHF. DNA for the CDR3: TGTGCCAGCAGCGTAGGACGAAACAATCAGCCCCAGCATTTT.

The chain couples TRBV5-1 to TRBJ1-2; D gene ambiguous. With 4 bases removed from V and 1 base from J, the gap between germline ends came to 11 bases. The CDR3 runs to 14 residues. Germline V gene data show CDR1 as SGHRS and CDR2 as YFSETQ. As DNA, the CDR3 is TGCGCCAGCAGCGTGCAGAACCTTAACTATGGCTACACCTTC. Amino acids: CASSVQNLNYGYTF.

This clonotype was seen ten or more times. J is TRBJ1-1 and V is TRBV19; TRBD1 matches at 7 bases. CDR3 length: 15 residues. The germline V gene has CDR1 LNHDA and CDR2 SQIVND (reference sequence). Germline trimming cut 5 bases from V and 6 bases from J; bases unmatched to any gene: 12. CDR3 in amino acids: CASSPQGLSIAEAFF. The CDR3, as DNA: TGTGCCAGTAGTCCACAGGGGTTATCGATCGCTGAAGCTTTCTTT.

This rearrangement joins TRBV25-1 to TRBJ1-3; weak D call: TRBD1 (6 bases). The V and J ends lost 1 base and 8 bases respectively, with 18 bases between them. The length of the CDR3 is 16 residues. Germline V gene sequence: CDR1 MGHDK, CDR2 SYGVNS. CDR3 bases: TGTGCCAGCAGTGAATGGGGGCAGAACCATGGCTACACCATATATTTT. It codes for CASSEWGQNHGYTIYF.

The rearrangement uses TRBV19 and TRBJ2-2, with D uncertain. The CDR3 contains 14 residues. The V end lost 8 bases, the J end lost 0 bases, and 10 bases lay between the germline ends. From germline, CDR1 is LNHDA and CDR2 SQIVND (reference sequence). The CDR3: CASGITTNTGELFF. DNA for the CDR3: TGTGCCAGTGGGATAACCACGAACACCGGGGAGCTGTTTTTT.

For this clonotype: At one end, the junction sequence differs from germline, possibly due to a read error. V and J are TRBV7-9 and TRBJ2-3; 7 nucleotides match TRBD2. The germline V gene encodes CDR1 SEHNR and CDR2 FQNEAQ (reference sequence). The CDR3 covers 15 residues. The CDR3, as DNA: TGCGCCAGCAGCCCCGGGACTACTCGCACAGATACGCAGTATTTT. Translation: CASSPGTTRTDTQYF.

This clonotype occurred many times. The chain has TRBV2 and TRBJ1-2; 9 nucleotides line up with TRBD1. The V and J ends lost 1 base and 4 bases, in that order; junction bases with no gene match: 4. From germline, CDR1 is SNHLY and CDR2 FYNNEI. The CDR3 covers 15 residues. The CDR3, as DNA: TGTGCCAGCAGTGAAGACAGGGGGCGTTTCTATGGCTACACCTTC. Protein sequence: CASSEDRGRFYGYTF.

This clonotype has at least ten counts. This sequence joins TRBV24-1 and TRBJ2-7, with D unresolved. In germline, CDR1 is KGHDR, CDR2 SFDVKD. Trimming took off 0 bases at V and 6 bases at J, with 14 bases between the two ends. The CDR3 totals 15 residues. CDR3 in amino acids: CATSDLSVPTSEQYF. The CDR3 DNA sequence: TGTGCCACCAGTGATTTGTCCGTCCCGACGAGCGAGCAGTACTTC.

This clonotype was picked up one time. The rearrangement uses TRBV4-2 and TRBJ2-7, with D unclear. The germline V gene has CDR1 LGHNA and CDR2 YNFKEQ. V was trimmed by 0 bases and J by 4 bases, leaving 13 bases between them. This CDR3 is 15 amino acids long. The CDR3 DNA follows: TGTGCCAGCAGCCAAGATGGTGACACAGTATACGAGCAGTACTTC. Translation: CASSQDGDTVYEQYF.

In its sample, this clonotype was seen a few times. This chain uses TRBV10-3 with TRBJ2-3; 7 positions agree with TRBD1. In germline, CDR1 is ENHRY, CDR2 SYGVKD. The CDR3 runs to 14 residues. V shed 7 bases and J 0 bases; nucleotides not matched to a gene: 4. DNA of the CDR3: TGTGCCATCAATCCGGGACAGAGCACAGATACGCAGTATTTT. Its protein product is CAINPGQSTDTQYF.

This clonotype has more than one count but fewer than ten. The rearrangement links TRBV10-3 to TRBJ1-5; D call uncertain. CDR3 length: 14 amino acids. Germline CDR1 ENHRY, CDR2 SYGVKD. V was trimmed by 2 bases and J by 5 bases, leaving 10 bases between them. The CDR3 region has the DNA TGTGCCATCAGTGAGGGTAGTACCTATCAGCCCCAGCATTTT. Protein sequence: CAISEGSTYQPQHF.